The rows below give T cell receptor beta chains drawn from one sample of a study of PD-L1 blockade in urothelial cancer. The method was immunoSEQ multiplex PCR; TCRdb's version includes in-frame clones alone and lacks a portion of them. The table includes approximately 88,000 clones, less than 90% detected once. Sequences were derived from PBMCs, sampled around atezolizumab (anti-PD-L1) treatment. The receptor set was obtained from a man between 60 and 75 years old with urothelial cancer. Both conserved end residues are part of each CDR3. The D gene is left open where the match is weak. Rows give clone size only sometimes, using once, few, many, or a class for an expanded clone.

j_gene	abundance	d_gene	v_gene	CDR3aa	CDR3nt
TRBJ1-3	.	TRBD1	TRBV7-9	CASSSGGTGNTIYF	TGTGCCAGCAGCTCAGGGGGAACTGGAAACACCATATATTTT
TRBJ2-3	.	TRBD1	TRBV19	CASSTTGTGGTDTQYF	TGTGCCAGTAGTACGACCGGGACAGGGGGCACAGATACGCAGTATTTT
TRBJ2-7	once	TRBD1	TRBV5-6	CASSLLTGGHEQYF	TGTGCCAGCAGCTTATTGACAGGGGGCCACGAGCAGTACTTC
TRBJ1-6	.	TRBD1	TRBV6-5	CASSYQGALNSPLHF	TGTGCCAGCAGTTACCAGGGGGCGCTCAATTCACCCCTCCACTTT
TRBJ2-7	.	.	TRBV19	CASSGTGFSYEQYF	TGTGCCAGTAGCGGTACAGGGTTCTCCTACGAGCAGTACTTC
TRBJ2-1	.	.	TRBV6-5	CASSLRNEQFF	TGTGCCAGCAGCCTCAGAAATGAGCAGTTCTTC
TRBJ1-1	.	.	TRBV5-1	CASSYLQGPNTEAFF	TGCGCCAGCAGCTATTTACAGGGCCCGAACACTGAAGCTTTCTTT
TRBJ2-5	.	.	TRBV5-1	CASSLGRVDETQYF	TGCGCCAGCAGCTTGGGCAGGGTCGACGAGACCCAGTACTTC
TRBJ1-2	.	TRBD1	TRBV5-1	CASSTGQGDKYGYTF	TGCGCCAGCAGCACGGGACAGGGAGACAAATATGGCTACACCTTC
TRBJ2-7	.	TRBD1	TRBV5-1	CASSLDLGTALEQYF	TGCGCCAGCAGCTTGGATCTCGGGACAGCGCTCGAGCAGTACTTC
TRBJ1-5	.	TRBD1	TRBV7-9	CASTLPGQGARVGNQPQHF	TGTGCCAGCACCTTACCGGGACAGGGGGCGAGAGTTGGCAATCAGCCCCAGCATTTT
TRBJ1-3	few	.	TRBV7-9	CASSRAGGPGSGNTIYF	TGTGCCAGCAGCCGAGCGGGGGGGCCTGGCTCTGGAAACACCATATATTTT
TRBJ1-1	.	.	TRBV7-2	CASSRGSNTEAFF	TGTGCCAGCAGTAGGGGGAGTAACACTGAAGCTTTCTTT
TRBJ2-3	.	.	TRBV4-3	CASSHENREDTQYF	TGCGCCAGCAGCCATGAGAACAGGGAAGATACGCAGTATTTT
TRBJ1-2	few	.	TRBV19	CASSIVGGGLVITF	TGTGCCAGTAGTATTGTAGGTGGAGGATTGGTGATCACCTTC
TRBJ2-1	once	TRBD2	TRBV6-5	CASSSSGRNNEQFF	TGTGCCAGCAGTTCTAGCGGGAGAAACAATGAGCAGTTCTTC
TRBJ2-5	.	.	TRBV15	CATTTGQETQYF	TGTGCCACCACGACAGGCCAAGAGACCCAGTACTTC
TRBJ2-1	.	TRBD2	TRBV6-1	CASSELGLGVYEQFF	TGTGCCAGCAGTGAATTGGGACTAGGGGTATATGAGCAGTTCTTC
TRBJ1-2	.	.	TRBV18	CASSPFAGATGNYGYTF	TGTGCCAGCTCACCATTTGCAGGGGCTACTGGGAACTATGGCTACACCTTC
TRBJ1-3	.	TRBD1	TRBV5-1	CASSPQGRSGNTIYF	TGCGCCAGCAGCCCACAGGGGCGCTCTGGAAACACCATATATTTT
TRBJ2-1	.	TRBD2	TRBV30	CAWSVRGGVAQFF	TGTGCCTGGAGTGTACGGGGGGGGGTCGCGCAGTTCTTC
TRBJ2-3	.	TRBD2	TRBV4-1	CASSQDTVLAGTDTQYF	TGCGCCAGCAGCCAAGATACTGTACTAGCGGGCACAGATACGCAGTATTTT
TRBJ2-2	.	.	TRBV5-4	CASSLLTGELFF	TGTGCCAGCAGCCTTCTCACCGGGGAGCTGTTTTTT
TRBJ2-7	.	TRBD2	TRBV6-5	CASGGASGRVNEQYF	TGTGCCAGCGGGGGGGCTAGCGGGAGAGTTAACGAGCAGTACTTC
TRBJ1-2	few	TRBD1	TRBV5-4	CASSLANLAQGIGYTF	TGTGCCAGCAGCTTGGCCAACCTAGCACAGGGGATCGGCTACACCTTC
TRBJ2-3	few	TRBD2	TRBV30	CAWSVTSADTQYF	TGTGCCTGGAGTGTAACTAGCGCAGATACGCAGTATTTT
TRBJ2-5	.	.	TRBV19	CASSIGSQETQYF	TGTGCCAGTAGTATTGGTAGCCAAGAGACCCAGTACTTC
TRBJ1-1	.	.	TRBV6-5	CAISVGGSNTEAFF	TGTGCCATCAGTGTGGGGGGGTCGAACACTGAAGCTTTCTTT
TRBJ2-3	.	.	TRBV15	CATSREIPRTSITDTQYF	TGTGCCACCAGCAGAGAGATCCCCAGGACATCGATTACAGATACGCAGTATTTT
TRBJ2-7	.	TRBD1	TRBV19	CASSADRSQYEQYF	TGTGCCAGTAGCGCGGACAGGAGTCAGTACGAGCAGTACTTC
TRBJ2-6	.	TRBD1	TRBV5-1	CASSLRGQGAGGANVLTF	TGCGCCAGCAGCTTACGGGGACAGGGGGCAGGTGGGGCCAACGTCCTGACTTTC
TRBJ1-2	.	TRBD1	TRBV9	CASSARDRPSNYGYTF	TGTGCCAGCAGCGCAAGGGACAGGCCCTCTAACTATGGCTACACCTTC
TRBJ2-3	.	TRBD1	TRBV5-6	CASSFRTGGTTDTQYF	TGTGCCAGCAGCTTCCGAACAGGGGGTACGACAGATACGCAGTATTTT
TRBJ1-6	.	.	TRBV7-8	CASSPRRGLGDNSPLHF	TGTGCCAGCAGTCCCCGGCGGGGCCTTGGGGATAATTCACCCCTCCACTTT
TRBJ2-2	.	.	TRBV28	CASSSPGGELFF	TGTGCCAGCAGTTCCCCCGGCGGGGAGCTGTTTTTT
TRBJ1-3	.	.	TRBV4-2	CASSQETTSSGNTIYF	TGTGCCAGCAGCCAAGAAACGACTAGCTCTGGAAACACCATATATTTT
TRBJ2-2	.	TRBD2	TRBV7-2	CASSLEPSGGTVSGELFF	TGTGCCAGCAGCTTAGAACCTAGCGGGGGGACCGTTTCTGGGGAGCTGTTTTTT
TRBJ1-4	.	.	TRBV13	CASSLQTTNEKLFF	TGTGCCAGCAGCCTACAGACAACTAATGAAAAACTGTTTTTT
TRBJ2-5	.	TRBD1	TRBV7-9	CASSFPGQGAKETQYF	TGTGCCAGCAGCTTCCCGGGACAGGGGGCTAAAGAGACCCAGTACTTC
TRBJ1-2	.	TRBD1	TRBV7-9	CASGLGDSLRNYGYTF	TGTGCCAGCGGCTTAGGGGACAGCCTCCGGAACTATGGCTACACCTTC
TRBJ2-2	.	TRBD2	TRBV7-2	CASRLQGLTNTGELFF	TGTGCCAGCAGACTCCAGGGACTAACGAACACCGGGGAGCTGTTTTTT
TRBJ1-3	.	.	TRBV7-8	CASSVPQGNTIYF	TGTGCCAGCAGCGTACCTCAGGGAAACACCATATATTTT
TRBJ1-2	.	.	TRBV11-2	CASSLVLGVSRGYTF	TGTGCCAGCAGCTTAGTCTTAGGGGTTTCGCGAGGCTACACCTTC